These T cell receptor beta chains were read from a single sample in a study of CD8 T cells in Susac syndrome. TCRdb independently ran MiXCR on the immunoSEQ multiplex PCR reads; one entry per CDR3 protein. The table shows under 200,000 distinct CDR3 sequences, with approximately 95% occurring only once. Sequencing input: CD8+ T cells from PBMCs. These receptors were collected from a human donor with Susac syndrome. CDR3s include the opening cysteine and the closing phenylalanine or tryptophan. The D gene is left open where the match is weak. The size field is filled for only some rows; it gives once, few, many or a size class.

>-|TRBV30|TRBJ1-3|-
CAWSVGNTIYF
TGTGCCTGGTCGGTCGGAAACACCATATATTTT
>-|TRBV7-9|TRBJ2-5|-
CASSLGQGIKETQYF
TGTGCCAGCAGCTTAGGCCAGGGAATAAAAGAGACCCAGTACTTC
>-|TRBV4-1|TRBJ1-1|-
CASSQPARGLATEAFF
TGCGCCAGCAGCCAACCAGCGAGGGGCCTTGCCACTGAAGCTTTCTTT
>-|TRBV28|TRBJ2-2|TRBD1
CASSRQGAYTGELFF
TGTGCCAGCAGCCGACAGGGGGCTTACACCGGGGAGCTGTTTTTT
>-|TRBV27|TRBJ2-1|-
CASSLPGDEQFF
TGTGCCAGCTCTTTACCGGGGGATGAGCAGTTCTTC
>-|TRBV30|TRBJ1-1|-
CAWGTDMNTEAFF
TGTGCCTGGGGGACTGACATGAACACTGAAGCTTTCTTT
>-|TRBV7-7|TRBJ2-3|-
CASSSGVSETTDTQYF
TGTGCTAGCAGCTCCGGGGTTTCAGAAACCACAGATACGCAGTATTTT
>-|TRBV6-5|TRBJ1-2|TRBD1
CASRNDRDLGYTF
TGTGCCAGCAGAAATGACAGGGATCTTGGCTACACCTTC
>once|TRBV6-1|TRBJ1-2|TRBD1
CASSRRSNRGRIYGYTF
TGTGCCAGCAGCCGAAGATCAAACAGGGGGCGAATCTATGGCTACACCTTC
>-|TRBV6-6|TRBJ2-1|TRBD2
CATSTGGRAGNEQFF
TGTGCCACCTCTACGGGCGGGAGGGCAGGAAATGAGCAGTTCTTC
>-|TRBV25-1|TRBJ2-1|-
CASSEPRARSYNEQFF
TGTGCCAGCAGTGAACCCCGGGCCCGATCCTACAATGAGCAGTTCTTC
>few|TRBV12-3/TRBV12-4|TRBJ2-1|-
CASSLAPSSYNEQFF
TGTGCCAGCAGTTTGGCTCCGAGCTCCTACAATGAGCAGTTCTTC
>-|TRBV11-2|TRBJ2-1|TRBD2
CASSWGPTSPSSYNEQFF
TGTGCCAGCAGCTGGGGACCGACTAGCCCCAGCTCCTACAATGAGCAGTTCTTC
>-|TRBV7-3|TRBJ1-2|-
CASSLTLKGGYTF
TGTGCCAGCAGCTTAACGTTAAAAGGTGGCTACACCTTC
>once|TRBV25-1|TRBJ2-2|TRBD1
CASSGEETGTGELFF
TGTGCCAGCAGTGGAGAGGAGACAGGGACCGGGGAGCTGTTTTTT
>-|TRBV7-9|TRBJ2-1|TRBD2
CASSPLTSGPKYNEQFF
TGTGCCAGCAGCCCACTAACTAGCGGGCCTAAGTACAATGAGCAGTTCTTC
>-|TRBV24-1|TRBJ2-2|-
CATARDTGELFF
TGTGCCACCGCGAGGGACACCGGGGAGCTGTTTTTT
>-|TRBV6-2/TRBV6-3|TRBJ1-2|TRBD1
CASSYRTGMNGYTF
TGTGCCAGCAGTTACCGGACAGGGATGAATGGCTACACCTTC
>-|TRBV5-1|TRBJ2-3|-
CASSPAGGDTQYF
TGCGCCAGCAGCCCCGCCGGGGGAGATACGCAGTATTTT
>-|TRBV27|TRBJ1-1|TRBD1
CASSTGAGMNTEAFF
TGTGCCAGCAGCACAGGGGCAGGGATGAACACTGAAGCTTTCTTT
>-|TRBV7-9|TRBJ1-4|-
CASSFQGWDEKLFF
TGTGCCAGCAGCTTCCAAGGGTGGGATGAAAAACTGTTTTTT
>-|TRBV7-9|TRBJ1-1|TRBD1
CASSLTGATEAFF
TGTGCCAGCAGCCTCACAGGGGCCACTGAAGCTTTCTTT
>once|TRBV28|TRBJ2-1|-
CASSIRGNEQFF
TGTGCCAGCAGTATAAGGGGCAATGAGCAGTTCTTC
>-|TRBV6-2/TRBV6-3|TRBJ2-7|-
CASRTSSYEQYF
TGTGCCAGCAGAACTTCTTCTTACGAGCAGTACTTC
>once|TRBV30|TRBJ2-2|-
CAWGLAGTSNTGELFF
TGTGCCTGGGGGCTAGCTGGGACCTCGAACACCGGGGAGCTGTTTTTT
>-|TRBV7-6|TRBJ2-5|TRBD2
CASTLSGSVRETQYF
TGTGCCAGCACCTTAAGCGGGAGTGTCAGAGAGACCCAGTACTTC
>-|TRBV12-3/TRBV12-4|TRBJ1-4|TRBD1
CASRRTGGNEKLFF
TGTGCCAGCAGACGGACAGGGGGGAATGAAAAACTGTTTTTT
>-|TRBV5-4|TRBJ2-2|-
CASSLAGASTGELFF
TGTGCCAGCAGCTTGGCGGGAGCGAGCACCGGGGAGCTGTTTTTT
>-|TRBV15|TRBJ2-7|-
CATSRDFLGAAEQYF
TGTGCCACCAGCAGAGATTTCCTCGGAGCGGCCGAGCAGTACTTC
>-|TRBV20-1|TRBJ2-3|TRBD2
CSATLLAGGFMQYF
TGCAGTGCTACCCTACTAGCGGGGGGGTTCATGCAGTATTTT
>-|TRBV20-1|TRBJ2-1|-
CSASPGDVFYNEQFF
TGCAGTGCTAGTCCAGGGGACGTTTTCTACAATGAGCAGTTCTTC
>-|TRBV29-1|TRBJ1-1|-
CSVERQNTEAFF
TGCAGCGTTGAAAGACAGAACACTGAAGCTTTCTTT
>-|TRBV4-1|TRBJ2-6|TRBD1
CASSQDPGQGSTGANVLTF
TGCGCCAGCAGCCAAGATCCGGGACAGGGATCGACTGGGGCCAACGTCCTGACTTTC
>-|TRBV5-1|TRBJ2-1|-
CASSLGQPPADEQFF
TGCGCCAGCAGCTTGGGACAGCCGCCCGCCGATGAGCAGTTCTTC
>-|TRBV10-2|TRBJ1-5|-
CASSNSNQPQHF
TGCGCCAGCAGTAATAGCAATCAGCCCCAGCATTTT
>-|TRBV2|TRBJ2-4|-
CASRDSSAKNIQYF
TGTGCCAGCAGGGACAGCTCAGCCAAAAACATTCAGTACTTC
>-|TRBV6-5|TRBJ2-1|TRBD2
CASSYSGGSYNEQFF
TGTGCCAGCAGTTACTCGGGGGGGTCCTACAATGAGCAGTTCTTC
>-|TRBV7-3|TRBJ2-5|TRBD2
CASSLTSGVEETQYF
TGTGCCAGCAGCTTGACTAGCGGGGTCGAAGAGACCCAGTACTTC
>once|TRBV11-2|TRBJ2-7|-
CASSLVVYEQYF
TGTGCCAGCAGCTTAGTCGTCTACGAGCAGTACTTC
>-|TRBV27|TRBJ1-1|-
CASSLSGVFTEAFF
TGTGCCAGCAGTTTGTCGGGGGTTTTCACTGAAGCTTTCTTT